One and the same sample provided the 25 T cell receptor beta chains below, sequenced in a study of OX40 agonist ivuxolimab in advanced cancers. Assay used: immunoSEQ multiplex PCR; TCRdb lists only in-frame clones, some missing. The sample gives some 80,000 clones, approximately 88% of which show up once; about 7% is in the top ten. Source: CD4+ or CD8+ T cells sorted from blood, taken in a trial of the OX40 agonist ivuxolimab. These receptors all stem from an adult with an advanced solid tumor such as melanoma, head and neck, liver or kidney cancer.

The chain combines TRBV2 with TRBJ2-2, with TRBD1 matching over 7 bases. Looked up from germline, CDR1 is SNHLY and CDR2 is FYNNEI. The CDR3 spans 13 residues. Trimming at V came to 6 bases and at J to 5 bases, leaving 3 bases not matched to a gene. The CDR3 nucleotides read TGTGCCAGCAGCACAGGGGTAACCGGGGAGCTGTTTTTT. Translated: CASSTGVTGELFF.

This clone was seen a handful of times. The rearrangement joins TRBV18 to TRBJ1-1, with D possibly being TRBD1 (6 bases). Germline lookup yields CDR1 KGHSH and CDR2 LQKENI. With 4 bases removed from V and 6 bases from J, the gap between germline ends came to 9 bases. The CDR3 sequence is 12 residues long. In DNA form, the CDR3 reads TGTGCCAGCTCACACAGGGAGGCTGAAGCTTTCTTT. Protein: CASSHREAEAFF.

The CDR3 nucleotides are TGTGCCAGCAGCACCATAGGCTCCTACGAGCAGTACTTC. This gives the protein CASSTIGSYEQYF. J is TRBJ2-7 and V is TRBV11-1; D ambiguous. Germline V gene sequence: CDR1 SGHAT, CDR2 FQDESV (reference sequence). CDR3 length: 13 residues. The ends were cut back, 5 bases at V and 0 bases at J, with 8 bases in the middle. Drawing the rest from reference TRBV11-1 and TRBJ2-7, the complete variable domain is EAEVAQSPRYKITEKSQAVAFWCDPISGHATLYWYRQILGQGPELLVQFQDESVVDDSQLPKDRFSAERLKGVDSTLKIQPAELGDSAMYLCASSTIGSYEQYFGPGTRLTVT.

The CDR3 loop is CASSSLSGTGVYEQYF. The CDR3 DNA reads as TGTGCCAGCAGTTCATTGTCCGGGACAGGGGTATACGAGCAGTACTTC. The chain employs TRBV27 and TRBJ2-7; TRBD1 aligns across 10 bases. CDR1 is MNHEY, CDR2 SMNVEV, per germline (reference sequence). J lost 4 bases, V lost 4 bases, and 10 bases had no gene match. The CDR3 sequence is 16 residues long.

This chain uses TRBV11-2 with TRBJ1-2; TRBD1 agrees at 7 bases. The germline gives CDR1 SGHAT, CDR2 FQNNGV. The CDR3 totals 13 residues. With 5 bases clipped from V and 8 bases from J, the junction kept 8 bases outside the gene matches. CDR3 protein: CASSPRQGGGYTF. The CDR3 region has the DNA TGTGCCAGCAGCCCGCGACAGGGTGGGGGCTACACCTTC.

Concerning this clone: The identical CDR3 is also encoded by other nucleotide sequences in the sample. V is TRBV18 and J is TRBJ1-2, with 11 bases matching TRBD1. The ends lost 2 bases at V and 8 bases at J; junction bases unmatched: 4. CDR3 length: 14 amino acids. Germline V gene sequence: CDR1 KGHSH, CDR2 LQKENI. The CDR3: CASSPGQGAGGYTF. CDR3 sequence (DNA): TGTGCCAGCTCACCAGGACAGGGGGCCGGGGGCTACACCTTC. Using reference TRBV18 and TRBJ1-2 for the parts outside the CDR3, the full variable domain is NAGVMQNPRHLVRRRGQEARLRCSPMKGHSHVYWYRQLPEEGLKFMVYLQKENIIDESGMPKERFSAEFPKEGPSILRIQQVVRGDSAAYFCASSPGQGAGGYTFGSGTRLTVV.

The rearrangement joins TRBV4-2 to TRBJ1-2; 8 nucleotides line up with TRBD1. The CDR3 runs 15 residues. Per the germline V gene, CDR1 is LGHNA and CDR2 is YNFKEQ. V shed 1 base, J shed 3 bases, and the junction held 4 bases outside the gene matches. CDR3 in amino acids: CASSQATGEHYGYTF. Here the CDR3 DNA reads TGTGCCAGCAGCCAAGCGACAGGGGAACACTATGGCTACACCTTC.

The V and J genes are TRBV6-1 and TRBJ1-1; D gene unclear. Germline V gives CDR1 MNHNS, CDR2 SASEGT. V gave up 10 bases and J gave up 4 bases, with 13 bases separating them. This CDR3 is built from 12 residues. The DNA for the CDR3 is TGTGCCACGACGGTCTGGAGCACTGAAGCTTTCTTT. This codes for CATTVWSTEAFF.

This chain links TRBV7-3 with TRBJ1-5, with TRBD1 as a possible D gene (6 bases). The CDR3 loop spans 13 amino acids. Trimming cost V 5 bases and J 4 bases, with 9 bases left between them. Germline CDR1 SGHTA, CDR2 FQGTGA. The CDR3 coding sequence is TGTGCCAGCAGCCCGGACAGAAATCAGCCCCAGCATTTT. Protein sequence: CASSPDRNQPQHF.

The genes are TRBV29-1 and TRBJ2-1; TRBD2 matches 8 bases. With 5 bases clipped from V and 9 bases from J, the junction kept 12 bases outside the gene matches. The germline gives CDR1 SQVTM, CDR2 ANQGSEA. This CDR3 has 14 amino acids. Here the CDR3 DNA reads TGCAGCGTTTCGACTAGCGCGGGGTCGGGTGAGCAGTTCTTC. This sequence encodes CSVSTSAGSGEQFF.

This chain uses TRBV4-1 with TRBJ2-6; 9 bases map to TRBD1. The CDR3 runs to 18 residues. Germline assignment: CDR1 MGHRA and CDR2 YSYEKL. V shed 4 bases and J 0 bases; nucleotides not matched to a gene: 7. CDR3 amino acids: CASSLRTGASSGANVLTF. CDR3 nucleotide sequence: TGCGCCAGCAGCCTACGGACAGGGGCCTCCTCTGGGGCCAACGTCCTGACTTTC.

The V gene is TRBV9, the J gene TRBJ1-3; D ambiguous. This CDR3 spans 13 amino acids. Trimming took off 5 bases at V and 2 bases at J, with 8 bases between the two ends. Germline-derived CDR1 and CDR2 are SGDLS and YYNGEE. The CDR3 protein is CASSVSPGNTIYF. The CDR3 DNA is TGTGCCAGCAGTGTAAGCCCTGGAAACACCATATATTTT.

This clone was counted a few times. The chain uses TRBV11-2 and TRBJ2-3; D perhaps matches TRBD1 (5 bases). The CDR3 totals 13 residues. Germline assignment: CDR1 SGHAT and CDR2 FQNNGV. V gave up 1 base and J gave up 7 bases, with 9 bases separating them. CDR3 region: CASSLGGVNTQYF. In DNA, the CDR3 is TGTGCCAGCAGCTTAGGGGGCGTAAATACGCAGTATTTT.

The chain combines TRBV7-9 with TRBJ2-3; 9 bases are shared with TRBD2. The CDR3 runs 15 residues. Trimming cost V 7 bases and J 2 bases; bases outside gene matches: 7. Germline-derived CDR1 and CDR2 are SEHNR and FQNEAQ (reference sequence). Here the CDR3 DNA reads TGTGCCAGCAACGTAGCGGGAGTTACCACAGATACGCAGTATTTT. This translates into CASNVAGVTTDTQYF.

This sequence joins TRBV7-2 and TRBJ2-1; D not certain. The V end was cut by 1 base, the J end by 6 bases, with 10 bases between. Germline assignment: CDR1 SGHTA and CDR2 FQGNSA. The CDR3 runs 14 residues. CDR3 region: CASSLGLVGNEQFF. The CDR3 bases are TGTGCCAGCAGCTTAGGCCTGGTGGGCAATGAGCAGTTCTTC.

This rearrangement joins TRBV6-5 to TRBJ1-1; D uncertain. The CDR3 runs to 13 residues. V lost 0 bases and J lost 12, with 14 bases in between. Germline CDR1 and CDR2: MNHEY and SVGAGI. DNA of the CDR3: TGTGCCAGCAGTTACTCGAGAGCGGGAGGGACTTTCTTT. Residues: CASSYSRAGGTFF.

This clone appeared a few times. The CDR3 here is CASSAGPGDGYTF. CDR3 DNA: TGTGCCAGCAGTGCCGGGCCCGGGGACGGCTACACCTTC. The chain carries TRBV7-3 and TRBJ1-2; D possibly corresponds to TRBD1 (5 bases). The CDR3 sequence is 13 residues long. CDR1 and CDR2 from the germline V gene are SGHTA and FQGTGA. Trimming removed 6 bases from V and 8 bases from J, with 16 bases in between.

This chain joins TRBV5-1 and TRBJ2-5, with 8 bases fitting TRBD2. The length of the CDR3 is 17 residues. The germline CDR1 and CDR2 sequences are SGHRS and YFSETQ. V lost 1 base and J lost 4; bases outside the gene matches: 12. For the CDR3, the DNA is TGCGCCAGCAGCTTGCGGTTCGTGAGCGGGAGTCGAGAGACCCAGTACTTC. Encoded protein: CASSLRFVSGSRETQYF.

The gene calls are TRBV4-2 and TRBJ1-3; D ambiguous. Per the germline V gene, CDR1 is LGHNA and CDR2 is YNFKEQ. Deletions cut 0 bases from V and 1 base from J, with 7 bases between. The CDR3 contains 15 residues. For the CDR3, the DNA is TGTGCCAGCAGCCAAGAAGCGGGATCTGGAAACACCATATATTTT. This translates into CASSQEAGSGNTIYF.

CDR3 loop: CASSRQGWETQYF. The CDR3 DNA reads as TGTGCCAGCAGTCGACAGGGGTGGGAGACCCAGTACTTC. V and J are TRBV7-6 and TRBJ2-5; 8 bases are a match to TRBD1. Trimming took 6 bases from V and 5 from J; bases not matched to a gene: 5. The CDR3 totals 13 residues. CDR1 is SGHVS and CDR2 is FNYEAQ in the germline V gene.

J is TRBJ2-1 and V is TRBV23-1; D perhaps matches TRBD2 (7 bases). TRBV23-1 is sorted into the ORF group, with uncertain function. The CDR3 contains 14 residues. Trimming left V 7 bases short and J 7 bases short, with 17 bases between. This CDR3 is CASKEGGPGNEQFF. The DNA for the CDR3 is TGCGCCAGCAAAGAGGGGGGGCCTGGGAATGAGCAGTTCTTC.

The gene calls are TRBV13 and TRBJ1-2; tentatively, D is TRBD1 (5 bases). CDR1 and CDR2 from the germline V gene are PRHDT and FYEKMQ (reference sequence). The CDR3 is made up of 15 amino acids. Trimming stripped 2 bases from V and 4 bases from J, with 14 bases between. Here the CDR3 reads CASSLSGTGGYGYTF. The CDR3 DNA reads TGTGCCAGCAGCTTATCAGGGACGGGAGGCTATGGCTACACCTTC.

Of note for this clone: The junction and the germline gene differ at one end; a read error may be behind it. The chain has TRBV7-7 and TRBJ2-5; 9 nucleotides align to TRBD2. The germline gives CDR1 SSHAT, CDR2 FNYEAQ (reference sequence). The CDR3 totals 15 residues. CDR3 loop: CASSLAGVLQETQYF. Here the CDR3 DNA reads TGTGCTAGCAGCTTAGCGGGGGTACTTCAAGAGACCCAGTACTTC.

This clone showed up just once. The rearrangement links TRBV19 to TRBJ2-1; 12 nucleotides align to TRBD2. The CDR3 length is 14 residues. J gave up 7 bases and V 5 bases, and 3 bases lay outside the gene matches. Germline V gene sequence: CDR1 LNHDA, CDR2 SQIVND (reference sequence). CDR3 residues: CASSVTSGRNEQFF. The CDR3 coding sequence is TGTGCCAGTAGTGTGACTAGCGGGAGAAATGAGCAGTTCTTC. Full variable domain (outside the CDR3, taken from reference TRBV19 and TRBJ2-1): DGGITQSPKYLFRKEGQNVTLSCEQNLNHDAMYWYRQDPGQGLRLIYYSQIVNDFQKGDIAEGYSVSREKKESFPLTVTSAQKNPTAFYLCASSVTSGRNEQFFGPGTRLTVL.

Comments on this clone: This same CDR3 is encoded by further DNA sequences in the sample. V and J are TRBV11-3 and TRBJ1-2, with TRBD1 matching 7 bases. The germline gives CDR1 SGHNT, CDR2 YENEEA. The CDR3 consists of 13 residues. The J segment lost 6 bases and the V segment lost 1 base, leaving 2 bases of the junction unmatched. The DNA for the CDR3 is TGTGCCAGCAGCTTAGGGACAGGAGATGGCTACACCTTC. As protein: CASSLGTGDGYTF.